The rows below give T cell receptor beta chains drawn from one sample of a study of response to subunit inactivated influenza vaccine. Via MiXCR, TCRdb re-called the RT-PCR reads, giving one row per CDR3 protein. The table includes approximately 480,000 distinct CDR3 sequences, roughly 9.7% detected once. Here the sequenced sample was PBMCs from blood, taken about 6 weeks after vaccination. The receptor set was obtained from a man aged 45-65 years who received an inactivated influenza vaccine. The conserved cysteine and the conserved F or W are not part of the CDR3 here. The order of the fields is clone size, V gene, CDR3 protein. Some rows mark clone size as missing; the rest say once, few, many or name a class of expanded clone.

>-|TRBV3-1
ASSSFRDRGNPGANVLT
>few|TRBV3-1
ASSLFRGNSPLH
>-|TRBV10-3
AISDQRGPYNEQF
>-|TRBV7-8
ASSFGQNEAF
>few|TRBV5-1
ASSLVAGGAAQETQY
>-|TRBV7-9
ASSKDRGRDEKLF
>many|TRBV7-2
ASSLDLRLNTEAF
>few|TRBV5-5
ASSLFQMSGTDYGYT
>few|TRBV7-2
ASSSQALLAKNIQY
>few|TRBV7-2
ASSPELGTFYEQY
>-|TRBV24-1
AASRGLNTEAF
>-|TRBV7-9
ASSILTGTGELF
>-|TRBV4-2
ASTPGTGSNQPQH
>few|TRBV11-2
ASSPLPQVLRRRSTGELF
>-|TRBV7-2
ASSIGGRGRRSYEQY
>-|TRBV12-5
ASGQGVWRSSYNEQF
>many|TRBV4-3
ASSQEFGRANEQY
>few|TRBV7-8
ASSLDLQGLGGYT
>-|TRBV5-1
ASSLVPGTAEAF
>few|TRBV7-6
ASSLDTQGTYEQY
>few|TRBV12-3/TRBV12-4
ASRGAGYEQY
>-|TRBV20-1
SARDNRRLEQY
>-|TRBV7-2
ASSLGSNTQY
>few|TRBV5-1
ASSPYGQGGDRGETQY
>few|TRBV7-9
ASTPTGVNTEAF
>-|TRBV5-1
ASAPPAGGGPDTQY
>few|TRBV12-3/TRBV12-4
ASRGQSTDTQY
>many|TRBV27
ASSSQWGAGRRETQY
>many|TRBV15
ATSRDLRAVSSYNEQF
>-|TRBV6-2/TRBV6-3
ASRLGSSYNEQF
>few|TRBV12-3/TRBV12-4
ASSLRGSGTDTQY
>-|TRBV11-2
ASSLTQVQPQH
>-|TRBV5-1
ASSLEPGQGRYEQY